This T cell receptor (beta chain) was identified during a study of OX40 agonist ivuxolimab in advanced cancers. On this clone: Its antigen is as yet unknown.

Assay used: immunoSEQ multiplex PCR; TCRdb lists only in-frame clones, some missing. This sample has roughly 100,000 clones, with about 86% found just once. Study-level points and caveats: Expanded clones were, on average, more numerous in CD8+ T cells than in CD4+.

Systemic immunosuppression or autoimmune disease history was grounds to exclude patients. V gave up 5 bases and J gave up 8 bases, with 9 bases separating them. This CDR3 comprises 12 residues. Germline lookup yields CDR1 SEHNR and CDR2 FQNEAQ (reference sequence). This sequence originates from an adult with an advanced solid tumor such as melanoma, head and neck, liver or kidney cancer. The chain combines TRBV7-9 with TRBJ1-4; D gene uncertain. The material sequenced was CD4+ or CD8+ T cells sorted from blood, taken in a trial of the OX40 agonist ivuxolimab. The CDR3 DNA is TGTGCCAGCAGCCCTTCGATAGAAAAACTGTTTTTT. Translating it yields CASSPSIEKLFF.